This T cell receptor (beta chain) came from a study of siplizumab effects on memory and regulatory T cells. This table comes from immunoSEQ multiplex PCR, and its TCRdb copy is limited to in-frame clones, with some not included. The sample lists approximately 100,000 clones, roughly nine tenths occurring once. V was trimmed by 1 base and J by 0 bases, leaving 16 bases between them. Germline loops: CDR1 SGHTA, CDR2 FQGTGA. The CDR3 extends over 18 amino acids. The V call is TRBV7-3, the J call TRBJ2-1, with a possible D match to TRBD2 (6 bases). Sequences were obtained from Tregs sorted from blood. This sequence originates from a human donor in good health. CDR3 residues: CASSLRGDPRDSYNEQFF. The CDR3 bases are TGTGCCAGCAGCTTAAGGGGGGACCCCCGGGACTCCTACAATGAGCAGTTCTTC. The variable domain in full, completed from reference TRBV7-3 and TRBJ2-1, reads GAGVSQTPSNKVTEKGKYVELRCDPISGHTALYWYRQSLGQGPEFLIYFQGTGAADDSGLPNDRFFAVRPEGSVSTLKIQRTERGDSAVYLCASSLRGDPRDSYNEQFFGPGTRLTVL.